A selection of T cell receptor beta chains follows, all from one sample in a study of T cell responses to AZD1222 COVID-19 vaccine. Using immunoSEQ multiplex PCR, the repertoire was profiled, and TCRdb retains in-frame clones only, with some absent. The sample holds almost 70,000 clones, approximately 87% seen once. The sample in question was peripheral blood, obtained 28 days after the second AZD1222 dose. Receptor source: an adult who received the AZD1222 COVID-19 vaccine. Both conserved end residues are part of each CDR3. Fields, in order: D gene, J gene, clone size, V gene, CDR3 DNA, CDR3 protein. The D gene is left open where the match is weak. Part of the rows lack a size; the others show once, few, many or a class for expanded clones.

>NA|TRBJ1-2|NA|TRBV6-5
TGTGCCAGCAGAAAAGGACAGAACTATGGCTACACCTTC
CASRKGQNYGYTF
>NA|TRBJ2-5|NA|TRBV11-2
TGTGCCAGCAGCTTAGGGGGGGCGTGGGAGACCCAGTACTTC
CASSLGGAWETQYF
>NA|TRBJ1-1|once|TRBV11-2
TGTGCCAGCAGCTTTTCAGAGCTCAACACTGAAGCTTTCTTT
CASSFSELNTEAFF
>NA|TRBJ1-3|NA|TRBV19
TGTGCCAGCGTCCATGGGGGGTATGGAAACACCATATATTTT
CASVHGGYGNTIYF
>TRBD1|TRBJ2-7|few|TRBV6-6
TGTGCCAGCAGGGAGATAGGGACAGGGTCCTACGAGCAGTACTTC
CASREIGTGSYEQYF
>NA|TRBJ1-2|NA|TRBV5-8
TGTGCCAGCAGTTCCCTCGACAGGAACTATGGCTACACCTTC
CASSSLDRNYGYTF
>TRBD2|TRBJ2-3|few|TRBV7-6
TGTGCCAGCAGCACGATGATGGCGGGAGCGGCAGATACGCAGTATTTT
CASSTMMAGAADTQYF
>TRBD1|TRBJ1-6|NA|TRBV20-1
TGCAGTGCTAATGATGGGACAGGGGTTTCACCCCTCCACTTT
CSANDGTGVSPLHF
>TRBD1|TRBJ2-7|few|TRBV11-2
TGTGCCAGCAGCCATGGGACAGGGGTATACGAGCAGTACTTC
CASSHGTGVYEQYF
>NA|TRBJ2-5|NA|TRBV5-6
TGTGCCAGCAGCTTAGATTTTGGGGGGGCTGGAGAGACCCAGTACTTC
CASSLDFGGAGETQYF
>NA|TRBJ2-1|NA|TRBV10-3
TGTGCCATCAGTGAGCCGGTAGCGGAACACTACAATGAGCAGTTCTTC
CAISEPVAEHYNEQFF
>NA|TRBJ2-3|NA|TRBV10-3
TGTGCCATCAGTGGTAACTTCCCCCCCACAGATACGCAGTATTTT
CAISGNFPPTDTQYF
>TRBD2|TRBJ2-3|NA|TRBV18
TGTGCCAGCTCACCTTTGGGGAGCGGGAGGGCCATTGATACGCAGTATTTT
CASSPLGSGRAIDTQYF
>NA|TRBJ2-7|NA|TRBV11-2
TGTGCCAGCACCCAGAGGGGGGACGAGCAGTACTTC
CASTQRGDEQYF
>TRBD1|TRBJ1-1|NA|TRBV2
TGTGCCAGCCTAAGGACAGGCCGAGAAGCTTTCTTT
CASLRTGREAFF
>NA|TRBJ2-5|NA|TRBV15
TGTGCCACCAGCAGAGATCTAGGGTTCGAGACCCAGTACTTC
CATSRDLGFETQYF
>NA|TRBJ1-5|NA|TRBV6-5
TGTGCCAGCAGTTATTCCAGAAATCAGCCCCAGCATTTT
CASSYSRNQPQHF
>TRBD1|TRBJ1-5|NA|TRBV19
TGTGCCAGTAGCACCGACAGGGGGCGGACTCAGCCCCAGCATTTT
CASSTDRGRTQPQHF
>NA|TRBJ1-2|NA|TRBV12-3/TRBV12-4
TGTGCCAGCAGTCAGGGTAACTATGGCTACACCTTC
CASSQGNYGYTF
>TRBD2|TRBJ2-3|once|TRBV5-1
TGCGCCAGCAGCTGGGGACTAGCGGCTAGCACAGATACGCAGTATTTT
CASSWGLAASTDTQYF
>NA|TRBJ1-6|few|TRBV12-3/TRBV12-4
TGTGCCAGCACAGGGGAAAATTCACCCCTCCACTTT
CASTGENSPLHF
>NA|TRBJ1-4|NA|TRBV5-1
TGCGCCAGCAGCTTGGGGGGTGGGAATGAAAAACTGTTTTTT
CASSLGGGNEKLFF
>TRBD2|TRBJ2-7|NA|TRBV5-4
TGTGCCAGCAGCTTAGGACTAGCGGGAAACTACGAGCAGTACTTC
CASSLGLAGNYEQYF
>NA|TRBJ1-5|NA|TRBV5-1
TGCGCCAGCAGCTTGGGGCAGGGCGGGAGTCAGCCCCAGCATTTT
CASSLGQGGSQPQHF
>TRBD2|TRBJ2-2|NA|TRBV27
TGTGCCAGCACCCTCGGGGGACTAGCGGGCTACACCGGGGAGCTGTTTTTT
CASTLGGLAGYTGELFF
>TRBD1|TRBJ2-1|NA|TRBV12-3/TRBV12-4
TGTGCCAGCAGTTTTCGAGGGACAGCCGAGCAGTTCTTC
CASSFRGTAEQFF
>NA|TRBJ1-2|NA|TRBV5-1
TGCGCCAGCAGTGAGGCAGGGGATGTGGGCTATGGCTACACCTTC
CASSEAGDVGYGYTF